What follows are 24 T cell receptor beta chains derived from one specimen sequenced in a study of blood T cell repertoires in COVID-19 (TCRdb year 2020). Receptors were amplified or captured by the immunoSEQ multiplex PCR assay. TCRdb obtained this table from immuneACCESS and retained in-frame rearrangements with V and J assigned. These tables miss some clones; where compared with another copy, unresolved V genes account for less than half of the shortfall, and the remainder is unexplained. In all, the sample holds 150,000 to 200,000 clones, and roughly nine tenths of those were seen once. The ten largest clones add up to 2.1% of the sample. Source material: peripheral blood. Source of these receptors: a man in his sixties or seventies with active or convalescent COVID-19.

The CDR3 sequence is CASSGQPLNTEAFF. CDR3 nucleotides: TGTGCCAGCTCAGGACAGCCATTGAACACTGAAGCTTTCTTT. The rearrangement joins TRBV18 to TRBJ1-1; D possibly corresponds to TRBD1 (6 bases). The CDR3 totals 14 residues. Germline V CDR1 and CDR2: KGHSH, LQKENI. With 5 bases removed from V and 0 bases from J, the gap between germline ends came to 10 bases. Drawing the rest from reference TRBV18 and TRBJ1-1, the complete variable domain is NAGVMQNPRHLVRRRGQEARLRCSPMKGHSHVYWYRQLPEEGLKFMVYLQKENIIDESGMPKERFSAEFPKEGPSILRIQQVVRGDSAAYFCASSGQPLNTEAFFGQGTRLTVV.

This clone came up a few times. The chain is built from TRBV28 and TRBJ1-2; D might be TRBD1 (5 bases). The length of the CDR3 is 14 residues. Germline V gives CDR1 MDHEN, CDR2 SYDVKM. V lost 5 bases and J lost 6, with 16 bases in between. This CDR3 is CASSSGWRGNGYTF. CDR3 bases: TGTGCCAGCAGTAGTGGGTGGAGGGGTAATGGCTACACCTTC.

The chain employs TRBV5-5 and TRBJ2-3; no firm D call. Trimming cost V 0 bases and J 0 bases, with 11 bases left between them. Germline assignment: CDR1 SGHKS and CDR2 YYEKEE (reference sequence). The CDR3 has 16 residues. CDR3 nucleotides: TGTGCCAGCAGCTTGGAGTCCAGTGTCAGCACAGATACGCAGTATTTT. It translates to CASSLESSVSTDTQYF. Together with reference TRBV5-5 and TRBJ2-3, the CDR3 gives the full variable domain: DAGVTQSPTHLIKTRGQQVTLRCSPISGHKSVSWYQQVLGQGPQFIFQYYEKEERGRGNFPDRFSARQFPNYSSELNVNALLLGDSALYLCASSLESSVSTDTQYFGPGTRLTVL.

To note about this clone: A junction end diverges from the germline sequence, so it may reflect a read error. The gene calls are TRBV7-7 and TRBJ2-7; maybe TRBD1 (7 bases). Germline CDR1 and CDR2: SSHAT and FNYEAQ (reference sequence). The CDR3 sequence is 17 residues long. CDR3 nucleotide sequence: TGTGCTAGCAGACCAATCCCAGGGGGGCCGTGTCCCTACGAGCAGTACTTC. The encoded protein is CASRPIPGGPCPYEQYF.

The chain employs TRBV19 and TRBJ1-2; tentative D call: TRBD1 (5 bases). Trimming pared 3 bases from V and 2 bases from J, leaving 7 bases between. The CDR3 has 13 amino acids. Per germline, CDR1 LNHDA and CDR2 SQIVND (reference sequence). The CDR3 coding sequence is TGTGCCAGTAGTATCGGGGGGAACTATGGCTACACCTTC. Amino acid sequence: CASSIGGNYGYTF.

V usage is TRBV5-1 and J usage is TRBJ2-7; D might be TRBD2 (6 bases). CDR1 and CDR2 (germline): SGHRS, YFSETQ. V lost 0 bases to trimming and J lost 3 bases, with 7 bases between them. The CDR3 loop spans 13 amino acids. CDR3 region: CASSLGGDYEQYF. CDR3 DNA: TGCGCCAGCAGCTTGGGCGGGGACTACGAGCAGTACTTC.

The genes are TRBV29-1 and TRBJ2-5; D unclear. The germline V gene has CDR1 SQVTM and CDR2 ANQGSEA. CDR3 size: 12 residues. The germline V and J ends were trimmed by 6 bases and 7 bases, with 15 bases remaining between them. DNA for the CDR3: TGCAGCGTCGTTGCCAGCGTGGGGACCCAGTACTTC. It yields the protein CSVVASVGTQYF.

This sequence joins TRBV28 and TRBJ1-6, with D possibly being TRBD1 (6 bases). V was clipped by 6 bases and J by 13 bases, with 13 bases between them. The germline gives CDR1 MDHEN, CDR2 SYDVKM. This CDR3 contains 12 residues. The CDR3 DNA reads TGTGCCAGCAGACAGGGCGAGGCTCCCCTCCACTTT. It codes for CASRQGEAPLHF.

V and J are TRBV27 and TRBJ1-3; a weak D match, TRBD1 (6 bases). CDR1 and CDR2 from the germline V gene are MNHEY and SMNVEV (reference sequence). Trimming took off 5 bases at V and 0 bases at J, with 20 bases between the two ends. The CDR3 has 18 amino acids. In DNA form, the CDR3 reads TGTGCCAGCAGTCCCGTTGGTAGGGGGGGTCTCTCTGGAAACACCATATATTTT. Protein product: CASSPVGRGGLSGNTIYF.

CDR3 loop: CASSPGGRVYEQYF. DNA of the CDR3: TGTGCCAGCTCACCTGGCGGGAGAGTCTACGAGCAGTACTTC. The rearrangement uses TRBV18 and TRBJ2-7, with 7 bases identical to TRBD2. Trimming took 3 bases from V and 3 from J; bases not matched to a gene: 5. CDR1 and CDR2 from the germline V gene are KGHSH and LQKENI. The CDR3 length is 14 residues.

The chain joins TRBV19 to TRBJ1-1; D is unclear. CDR3 length: 13 amino acids. Between the trimmed V and J ends, which lost 5 bases and 4 bases, there was a span of 11 bases. The germline gives CDR1 LNHDA, CDR2 SQIVND (reference sequence). The DNA for the CDR3 is TGTGCCAGTAGTTACCTAGCGGGCACTGAAGCTTTCTTT. It translates to CASSYLAGTEAFF. The full variable domain, in which reference TRBV19 and TRBJ1-1 provide the parts outside the CDR3, is DGGITQSPKYLFRKEGQNVTLSCEQNLNHDAMYWYRQDPGQGLRLIYYSQIVNDFQKGDIAEGYSVSREKKESFPLTVTSAQKNPTAFYLCASSYLAGTEAFFGQGTRLTVV.

The rearrangement links TRBV18 to TRBJ2-1; tentatively, D is TRBD2 (5 bases). This CDR3 region has 13 residues. Trimming took off 2 bases at V and 3 bases at J, with 5 bases between the two ends. The germline V gene has CDR1 KGHSH and CDR2 LQKENI. The CDR3 nucleotides read TGTGCCAGCTCACCAGGGAGCTACAATGAGCAGTTCTTC. It yields the protein CASSPGSYNEQFF.

The sample holds one count of this clone. The CDR3 nucleotides are TGTGCCAGCACCAAAGGAGAATCTGGGGCCAACGTCCTGACTTTC. It specifies CASTKGESGANVLTF. The chain joins TRBV27 to TRBJ2-6, with D hard to call. Per the germline V gene, CDR1 is MNHEY and CDR2 is SMNVEV (reference sequence). This CDR3 is built from 15 residues. V lost 7 bases, J lost 1 base, and 11 bases lay in between.

The table lists this clone with a count of one. The chain employs TRBV14 and TRBJ2-3; no clear D gene. Germline CDR1 SGHDN, CDR2 FVKESK. There are 13 residues in the CDR3. Trimming removed 2 bases at V and 6 bases at J, with 9 bases between. CDR3 coding DNA: TGTGCCAGCAGCCAAAGGAGAGAGGATACGCAGTATTTT. It is translated as CASSQRREDTQYF.

This chain joins TRBV18 and TRBJ1-2; D is possibly TRBD1 (6 bases). Germline CDR1 reads KGHSH; CDR2 reads LQKENI. The CDR3 spans 15 residues. Trimming left V 5 bases short and J 2 bases short, with 15 bases between. In DNA form, the CDR3 reads TGTGCCAGCTCAACGAACAATGGACAGAACTATGGCTACACCTTC. Translating it yields CASSTNNGQNYGYTF.

V and J are TRBV4-1 and TRBJ2-5; possibly TRBD2 for D (6 bases). The CDR3 sequence is 15 residues long. The germline gives CDR1 MGHRA, CDR2 YSYEKL. V lost 0 bases and J 6 bases, leaving 14 bases between the germline ends. CDR3 coding DNA: TGCGCCAGCAGCCAAGATGAGGGACTGCAAAAGACCCAGTACTTC. Its protein product is CASSQDEGLQKTQYF.

The chain links TRBV5-1 to TRBJ1-3, with 9 nucleotides matching TRBD1. This CDR3 spans 16 amino acids. Germline CDR1 is SGHRS and CDR2 is YFSETQ. V lost 0 bases to trimming and J lost 1 base; unmatched junction nucleotides: 2. The CDR3 bases are TGCGCCAGCAGCTTGGCGGGACAGGGTTCTGGAAACACCATATATTTT. It is translated as CASSLAGQGSGNTIYF.

This CDR3 reads CAWRTGTYEQYF. CDR3 in DNA: TGTGCCTGGAGAACCGGTACCTACGAGCAGTACTTC. This chain connects TRBV30 to TRBJ2-7; no firm D call. CDR1 is GTSNPN and CDR2 is SVGIG in the germline V gene (reference sequence). V was shortened by 3 bases and J by 2 bases, with 8 bases between the two germline ends. This CDR3 region has 12 residues.

This chain links TRBV30 with TRBJ1-6, with D perhaps TRBD1 (6 bases). CDR1 and CDR2 (germline): GTSNPN, SVGIG (reference sequence). The ends were cut back, 6 bases at V and 5 bases at J, with 11 bases in the middle. The CDR3 sequence is 13 residues long. The CDR3 loop is CACRGQHNSPLHF. CDR3 DNA: TGTGCCTGCCGCGGACAGCATAATTCACCCCTCCACTTT.

This chain uses TRBV5-1 with TRBJ1-1; possible D gene TRBD1, 6 bases. Germline CDR1 and CDR2: SGHRS and YFSETQ. The CDR3 has 14 amino acids. Trimming shortened V by 1 base and J by 4 bases, and 11 bases separated the two germline ends. The CDR3 coding sequence is TGCGCCAGCAGCTTGTATCAGGGGCGCACTGAAGCTTTCTTT. Residues: CASSLYQGRTEAFF.

The chain carries TRBV9 and TRBJ2-7, with 10 positions matching TRBD1. The CDR3 is 16 amino acids. Germline V gives CDR1 SGDLS, CDR2 YYNGEE. The V segment lost 3 bases and the J segment 3 bases; nucleotides outside the gene matches: 9. The CDR3 loop is CASSASSGQGNYEQYF. In DNA, the CDR3 is TGTGCCAGCAGCGCGAGTTCGGGACAGGGGAACTACGAGCAGTACTTC.

The gene calls are TRBV10-3 and TRBJ2-1, with 8 positions matching TRBD2. Germline loops: CDR1 ENHRY, CDR2 SYGVKD. With 10 bases clipped from V and 0 bases from J, the junction kept 8 bases outside the gene matches. CDR3 length: 15 residues. The CDR3 coding sequence is TGTGCCAGTTCGGGGGGGGATGACTCCTACAATGAGCAGTTCTTC. This codes for CASSGGDDSYNEQFF.

V and J are TRBV5-4 and TRBJ1-2; 10 bases fit TRBD1. Germline-derived CDR1 and CDR2 are SGHNT and YYREEE (reference sequence). CDR3 length: 14 amino acids. Trimming cost V 2 bases and J 8 bases; bases outside gene matches: 6. CDR3 nucleotide sequence: TGTGCCAGCAGCTTAAGGGGGACAGGGGCCGGCTACACCTTC. Translated, it gives CASSLRGTGAGYTF.

CDR3: CSVLRGRYEQYF. The DNA for the CDR3 is TGCAGCGTTCTGCGGGGGCGATACGAGCAGTACTTC. The J gene is TRBJ2-7, the V gene TRBV29-1; weak D call: TRBD2 (7 bases). V lost 5 bases and J 4 bases, leaving 12 bases between the germline ends. The germline gives CDR1 SQVTM, CDR2 ANQGSEA. The CDR3 extends over 12 amino acids.